Here is one T cell receptor (beta chain) with its context. Its target is unknown. CD45RO-negative CD8 cells positively selected for CCR7 made up the naive population, which excluded terminally differentiated effector memory CD45RA+ cells. The healthy adult donors were HIV-negative and reported no recent acute infections or vaccinations. Sorted-subset replicate PCR reactions contained 200 ng DNA, corresponding to tens of thousands of T cell genomes. Repertoires were generated with immunoSEQ multiplex PCR, while TCRdb's copy carries only in-frame clones and drops some. Of 1.5 million to 2.5 million clones listed, roughly 95% were seen once; the top ten hold roughly 1.2%. This entry comes from a study of shared clonotypes between healthy human individuals. Study observations and caveats: Apart from blood, nothing was sampled; tissue repertoires likely differ.

The germline CDR1 and CDR2 sequences are MNHEY and SMNVEV (reference sequence). Trimming removed 1 base at V and 1 base at J, with 7 bases between. The CDR3 loop spans 14 amino acids. Sequencing input: naive CD8+ T cells sorted from blood. The source is a man between 18 and 35 years old in good health. The rearrangement uses TRBV27 and TRBJ1-1; the D is unclear. CDR3: CASSLFGGNTEAFF. For the CDR3, the DNA is TGTGCCAGCAGTTTATTCGGAGGGAACACTGAAGCTTTCTTT.